These 5 T cell receptor beta chains were all obtained from the same sample, sequenced in a study of T cell responses to AZD1222 COVID-19 vaccine. This table comes from immunoSEQ multiplex PCR, and its TCRdb copy is limited to in-frame clones, with some not included. The table records 140,000 or so clones, 75% to 90% of them present only once. The sequencing here drew on peripheral blood, taken on day 0 of AZD1222 vaccination. These receptor sequences come from an adult in good health.

The rearrangement joins TRBV3-1 (or the pseudogene TRBV3-2) to TRBJ2-1; no reliable D call. Looked up from germline, CDR1 is LGHDT and CDR2 is YNNKEL (reference sequence). V was pared by 8 bases and J by 9 bases, with 11 bases between. CDR3 length equals 11 residues. As DNA, the CDR3 is TGTGCCAGCGGAACCTGGGGTGAGCAGTTCTTC. This sequence encodes CASGTWGEQFF.

The chain carries TRBV24-1 and TRBJ1-2; a weak D match, TRBD1 (6 bases). Trimming removed 3 bases at V and 7 bases at J, with 17 bases between. The CDR3 length is 15 residues. Germline CDR1 reads KGHDR; CDR2 reads SFDVKD. CDR3 coding DNA: TGTGCCACCAGTGATAGTACAGGGACTGCGGGTGGCTACACCTTC. Amino acids: CATSDSTGTAGGYTF.

V gene TRBV30 combines with J gene TRBJ2-2; D not resolved. The length of the CDR3 is 16 residues. Trimming cost V 0 bases and J 0 bases, with 11 bases left between them. Germline CDR1 is GTSNPN and CDR2 is SVGIG (reference sequence). CDR3 DNA sequence: TGTGCCTGGAGTGTACAAGCCAGGACGAACACCGGGGAGCTGTTTTTT. The encoded protein is CAWSVQARTNTGELFF.

Concerning this clone: In the same sample, other DNA sequences code for this CDR3. This chain connects TRBV5-1 to TRBJ2-3; 8 nucleotides line up with TRBD2. The germline gives CDR1 SGHRS, CDR2 YFSETQ. J gave up 2 bases and V 2 bases, and 4 bases lay outside the gene matches. This CDR3 region has 15 residues. In DNA form, the CDR3 reads TGCGCCAGCAGCTTAAGCGGGAGTAACACAGATACGCAGTATTTT. Translating it yields CASSLSGSNTDTQYF.

The CDR3 sequence is CAISESPTDEQYF. The CDR3 coding sequence is TGTGCCATCAGTGAGTCGCCGACCGACGAGCAGTACTTC. The V gene is TRBV10-3, the J gene TRBJ2-7, with D hard to call. From germline, CDR1 is ENHRY and CDR2 SYGVKD. Deletions cut 0 bases from V and 5 bases from J, with 8 bases between. There are 13 residues in the CDR3.